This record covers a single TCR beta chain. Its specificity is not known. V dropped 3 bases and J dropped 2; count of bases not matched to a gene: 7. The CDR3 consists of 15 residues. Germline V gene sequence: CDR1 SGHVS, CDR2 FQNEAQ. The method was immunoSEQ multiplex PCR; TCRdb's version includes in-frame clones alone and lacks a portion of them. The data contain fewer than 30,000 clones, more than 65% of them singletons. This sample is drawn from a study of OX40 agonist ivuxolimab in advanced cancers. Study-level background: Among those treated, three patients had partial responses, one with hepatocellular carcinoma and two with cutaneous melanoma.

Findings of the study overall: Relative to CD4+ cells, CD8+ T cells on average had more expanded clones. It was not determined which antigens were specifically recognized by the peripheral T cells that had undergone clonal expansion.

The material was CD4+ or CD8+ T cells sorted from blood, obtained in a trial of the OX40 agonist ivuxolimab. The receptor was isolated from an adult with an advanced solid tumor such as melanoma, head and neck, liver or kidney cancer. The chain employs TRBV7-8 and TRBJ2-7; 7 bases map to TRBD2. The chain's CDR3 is CASSLGGGLAYEQYF. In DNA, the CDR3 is TGTGCCAGCAGCTTGGGGGGGGGTCTCGCCTACGAGCAGTACTTC.